This T cell receptor beta chain came from a study of blood T cell repertoires in COVID-19. Overall study context: Sources were T cells, B-cell-depleted T cells, or PBMCs; the material itself was cDNA or gDNA.

Original analysis: Estimation of nucleated cell counts was performed using reference gene primer amplification. Profiled with immunoSEQ multiplex PCR; TCRdb holds only in-frame clones, not every one. The V and J calls and clone size are taken from that table; D and trimming were inferred from the DNA. The data show 350,000 to 450,000 clones, nearly 90% seen once. Trimming at V came to 7 bases and at J to 4 bases, leaving 13 bases not matched to a gene. The CDR3 length is 16 residues. Germline CDR1 reads SNHLY; CDR2 reads FYNNEI. This sequence originates from a woman between 25 and 40 years old who had recovered from COVID-19. The sequencing sample was made of PBMCs or T cells enriched from blood (not recorded which). The chain couples TRBV2 to TRBJ1-1; 9 nucleotides match TRBD1. For the CDR3, the DNA is TGTGCCAGCACCTCACCCCCAGACAGGGGGATCACTGAAGCTTTCTTT. This sequence encodes CASTSPPDRGITEAFF.